The 23 T cell receptor beta chains reported below all come from one sample, sequenced in a study. TCRdb reprocessed the reads with MiXCR, giving one entry per CDR3 protein. Of about 15,000 distinct CDR3 sequences listed, about 35% are singletons. Sequences were obtained from blood. The receptors were sampled from a human donor.

This clonotype was detected ten times or more. The chain has TRBV29-1 and TRBJ1-1; 8 bases map to TRBD1. The V and J ends lost 7 bases and 1 base, in that order; junction bases with no gene match: 11. CDR1 and CDR2 (germline): SQVTM, ANQGSEA. This CDR3 spans 15 amino acids. CDR3 amino acids: CSAERTGQGNTEAFF. The CDR3 DNA is TGCAGCGCCGAACGTACCGGACAGGGGAACACTGAAGCTTTCTTT.

The V and J genes are TRBV4-3 and TRBJ2-1; TRBD2 matches at 7 bases. The V gene end was trimmed by 0 bases and the J gene end by 4 bases; junction bases not matched to a gene: 9. The CDR3 extends over 17 amino acids. Germline CDR1 and CDR2: LGHNA and YSLEER. The CDR3 region is CASSQDGRGRSYNEQFF. For the CDR3, the DNA is TGCGCCAGCAGCCAAGATGGGAGGGGTCGGTCTTACAATGAGCAGTTCTTC.

This clonotype was found many times. The rearrangement links TRBV29-1 to TRBJ2-2, with TRBD1 matching 9 bases. Per the germline V gene, CDR1 is SQVTM and CDR2 is ANQGSEA. The CDR3 runs 15 residues. V dropped 5 bases and J dropped 5; count of bases not matched to a gene: 9. CDR3 loop: CSVRGTGTITGELFF. DNA for the CDR3: TGCAGCGTTAGGGGGACAGGGACTATTACCGGGGAGCTGTTTTTT.

V is TRBV4-3 and J is TRBJ2-2; D gene unclear. Trimming shortened V by 1 base and J by 4 bases, and 4 bases separated the two germline ends. In germline, CDR1 is LGHNA, CDR2 YSLEER. The CDR3 has 13 residues. This CDR3 is CASSQVLTGELFF. In DNA form, the CDR3 reads TGCGCCAGCAGCCAAGTACTCACCGGGGAGCTGTTTTTT.

Ten or more counts support this clonotype. This chain uses TRBV4-3 with TRBJ1-1, with 8 bases identical to TRBD1. From germline, CDR1 is LGHNA and CDR2 YSLEER. CDR3 length: 17 amino acids. The V and J ends lost 0 bases and 4 bases, in that order; junction bases with no gene match: 10. The CDR3 reads CASSQEGDRYGGTEAFF. The CDR3 DNA is TGCGCCAGCAGCCAAGAAGGGGACAGGTACGGGGGCACTGAAGCTTTCTTT.

The chain carries TRBV18 and TRBJ2-5; D may be TRBD2 (6 bases). Germline-derived CDR1 and CDR2 are KGHSH and LQKENI. The length of the CDR3 is 14 residues. Between the trimmed V and J ends, which lost 2 bases and 4 bases, there was a span of 11 bases. The chain's CDR3 is CASSPTQGGETQYF. For the CDR3, the DNA is TGTGCCAGCTCACCAACCCAGGGAGGAGAGACCCAGTACTTC.

This clonotype was picked up a small number of times. A junction boundary mismatches the germline segment, possibly from a read error. The V and J genes are TRBV29-1 and TRBJ2-5; D unclear. Germline V gene lookup returns CDR1 SQVTM and CDR2 ANQGSEA. The CDR3 is made up of 12 amino acids. The CDR3 loop reads CSVGWGQGTQYF. Here the CDR3 DNA reads TGCAGCGTTGGCTGGGGTCAAGGGACCCAGTACTTC.

Ten or more counts support this clonotype. The chain recombines TRBV18 with TRBJ2-5, with D possibly being TRBD2 (6 bases). CDR3 length: 15 residues. The V gene's germline CDR1 is KGHSH and CDR2 LQKENI. Trimming took 7 bases from V and 2 from J, leaving 17 bases between them. This chain's CDR3 is CASCLGRGKQETQYF. DNA of the CDR3: TGTGCCAGCTGCCTCGGCCGGGGGAAGCAAGAGACCCAGTACTTC.

The sample holds one count of this clonotype. The chain employs TRBV4-3 and TRBJ1-2, with D possibly being TRBD1 (6 bases). Between the trimmed V and J ends, which lost 1 base and 7 bases, there was a span of 10 bases. CDR3 size: 13 residues. CDR1 and CDR2 from the germline V gene are LGHNA and YSLEER. The CDR3 region is CASSQVTGSGYTF. As DNA, the CDR3 is TGCGCCAGCAGCCAAGTAACAGGGAGTGGCTACACCTTC.

This clonotype was counted between two and nine times. The V gene is TRBV4-3, the J gene TRBJ1-2; a possible D gene is TRBD1 (6 bases). This CDR3 spans 14 amino acids. V gave up 1 base and J gave up 2 bases, with 8 bases separating them. Germline V gives CDR1 LGHNA, CDR2 YSLEER. The CDR3 loop is CASSQVTGNYGYTF. CDR3 in DNA: TGCGCCAGCAGCCAAGTTACAGGGAACTATGGCTACACCTTC.

This clonotype has ten or more counts. V gene TRBV4-2 combines with J gene TRBJ2-7; 11 positions agree with TRBD1. Germline V gene sequence: CDR1 LGHNA, CDR2 YNFKEQ. The CDR3 is 16 residues long. Trimming cost V 3 bases and J 6 bases; bases outside gene matches: 10. CDR3 bases: TGTGCCAGCAGCCAGGTTGTTGGACAGGGGGCGGCCGAGCAGTACTTC. Protein product: CASSQVVGQGAAEQYF.

This clonotype was seen many times. This sequence joins TRBV6-6 and TRBJ1-2; TRBD1 matches at 9 bases. From germline, CDR1 is MNHNY and CDR2 SVGAGI (reference sequence). The V gene end was trimmed by 4 bases and the J gene end by 8 bases; junction bases not matched to a gene: 8. The length of the CDR3 is 14 residues. The CDR3 DNA sequence: TGTGCCAGCAGTTCAACCGGGACAGGGTACGGCTACACCTTC. Translation gives CASSSTGTGYGYTF.

CDR3 residues: CATSRDTPGDQPQHF. The CDR3 nucleotides are TGTGCCACCAGCAGAGATACTCCAGGAGATCAGCCCCAGCATTTT. This chain connects TRBV15 to TRBJ1-5; D call uncertain. The germline V gene has CDR1 LNHNV and CDR2 YYDKDF (reference sequence). This CDR3 comprises 15 residues. V was cut by 0 bases and J by 5 bases, with 11 bases left in between. The full variable domain, with the rest looked up from reference TRBV15 and TRBJ1-5, is DAMVIQNPRYQVTQFGKPVTLSCSQTLNHNVMYWYQQKSSQAPKLLFHYYDKDFNNEADTPDNFQSRRPNTSFCFLDIRSPGLGDTAMYLCATSRDTPGDQPQHFGDGTRLSIL.

This clonotype has a count of ten or more. The chain is built from TRBV4-2 and TRBJ2-5; possible D gene TRBD1, 6 bases. CDR1 and CDR2 (germline): LGHNA, YNFKEQ. Trimming stripped 1 base from V and 4 bases from J, with 13 bases between. The CDR3 has 15 amino acids. CDR3: CASSQGTGTVETQYF. CDR3 in DNA: TGTGCCAGCAGCCAAGGCACAGGGACGGTAGAGACCCAGTACTTC.

The rearrangement links TRBV7-8 to TRBJ2-5; TRBD1 is a possible D gene (6 bases). The germline CDR1 and CDR2 sequences are SGHVS and FQNEAQ. This CDR3 region has 15 residues. The germline V and J ends were trimmed by 5 bases and 1 base, with 14 bases remaining between them. CDR3 loop: CASSPGGQIQETQYF. The CDR3 DNA reads TGTGCCAGCAGCCCAGGAGGACAGATCCAAGAGACCCAGTACTTC.

This clonotype is labeled as medium-sized (0.01 to 0.1%). This chain joins TRBV29-1 and TRBJ1-1, with 12 bases matching TRBD1. CDR1 is SQVTM, CDR2 ANQGSEA, per germline. Trimming took 7 bases from V and 4 from J; bases not matched to a gene: 1. The CDR3 contains 12 residues. The CDR3 DNA sequence: TGCAGCGGGGACAGGGGGCCCACTGAAGCTTTCTTT. Amino acid sequence: CSGDRGPTEAFF.

This chain joins TRBV23-1 and TRBJ1-5; D gene unclear. TRBV23-1 carries the ORF label, with uncertain function. Trimming shortened V by 6 bases and J by 13 bases, and 28 bases separated the two germline ends. This CDR3 has 16 residues. The CDR3 protein is CASSQLYAVDTDMQHF. In nucleotides, the CDR3 is TGCGCCAGCAGCCAACTCTACGCGGTTGACACAGATATGCAGCATTTT.

This clonotype was recorded at least ten times. The genes are TRBV18 and TRBJ2-1; TRBD2 matches 12 bases. V lost 3 bases and J lost 9; bases outside the gene matches: 6. There are 15 residues in the CDR3. CDR1 and CDR2 from the germline V gene are KGHSH and LQKENI. The CDR3 region has the DNA TGTGCCAGCTCACCCCGGACTAGCGGGGAAAGTGAGCAGTTCTTC. Its translation: CASSPRTSGESEQFF.

Many counts were recorded for this clonotype. The chain carries TRBV29-1 and TRBJ1-2, with 10 positions matching TRBD1. The CDR3 is 14 residues long. Germline CDR1 is SQVTM and CDR2 is ANQGSEA. V dropped 4 bases and J dropped 4; count of bases not matched to a gene: 6. CDR3 protein: CSVAGGDRGYGYTF. In nucleotides, the CDR3 is TGCAGCGTTGCGGGAGGGGACAGGGGCTATGGCTACACCTTC. Using reference TRBV29-1 and TRBJ1-2 for the parts outside the CDR3, the full variable domain is SAVISQKPSRDICQRGTSLTIQCQVDSQVTMMFWYRQQPGQSLTLIATANQGSEATYESGFVIDKFPISRPNLTFSTLTVSNMSPEDSSIYLCSVAGGDRGYGYTFGSGTRLTVV.

The sample holds many counts of this clonotype. The chain combines TRBV4-3 with TRBJ2-2; D might be TRBD1 (5 bases). The CDR3 totals 13 residues. The germline CDR1 and CDR2 sequences are LGHNA and YSLEER. V was clipped by 0 bases and J by 9 bases, with 8 bases between them. The chain's CDR3 is CASSQDRGRELFF. In nucleotides, the CDR3 is TGCGCCAGCAGCCAAGATAGGGGCAGGGAGCTGTTTTTT.

On this clonotype itself: Germline and junction disagree at one end, which may indicate a read error. In nucleotides, the CDR3 is TGCAGTGCTGTACAGGGTTTGGGTTTT. Protein sequence: CSAVQGLGF. This chain joins TRBV20-1 and TRBJ1-1; D perhaps matches TRBD1 (6 bases). The CDR3 sequence is 9 residues long. CDR1 DFQATT and CDR2 SNEGSKA come from the germline V gene (reference sequence).

The sample holds a few counts of this clonotype. A much larger clonotype is one base distant, so this may be a read error. The genes are TRBV20-1 and TRBJ2-7; D is perhaps TRBD1 (6 bases). This CDR3 contains 14 residues. Deletions cut 0 bases from V and 7 bases from J, with 16 bases between. Per the germline V gene, CDR1 is DFQATT and CDR2 is SNEGSKA (reference sequence). As DNA, the CDR3 is TGCAGTGCTAGAGACGACAGGACCTACAATGAGCAGTACTTC. Translating gives CSARDDRTYNEQYF.

This clonotype was counted a few times. V usage is TRBV18 and J usage is TRBJ1-5, with D possibly matching TRBD1 (5 bases). The CDR3 sequence is 14 residues long. The germline V gene has CDR1 KGHSH and CDR2 LQKENI. V shed 3 bases and J shed 0 bases, with 6 bases lying between them. The CDR3 DNA reads TGTGCCAGCTCACCCGGGACTAGCAATCAGCCCCAGCATTTT. It encodes CASSPGTSNQPQHF.